These T cell receptor beta chains were read from a single sample in a study of shared T cell receptors in the human thymus. The method was immunoSEQ multiplex PCR; TCRdb's version includes in-frame clones alone and lacks a portion of them. The sample has 650,000 to 950,000 clones, 75% to 90% seen once. These same records also appear under a second study, on human thymus T cells.

Material: thymocytes. The receptor set was obtained from a girl less than two years old with a congenital heart defect. CDR3s include the opening cysteine and the closing phenylalanine or tryptophan. Fields, in order: clone size, D gene, V gene, J gene, CDR3 DNA, CDR3 protein. D genes are given only for firm matches. Size tells how often a clone was seen (once, few, many) or the class of an expanded clone, and some rows leave it out.

clone size: NA
D gene: TRBD2
V gene: TRBV4-1
J gene: TRBJ2-7
CDR3 DNA: TGCGCCAGCAGCCAGATAAGGGGTCCCGGGGGGGAGCAGTACTTC
CDR3 protein: CASSQIRGPGGEQYF

clone size: once
D gene: NA
V gene: TRBV29-1
J gene: TRBJ1-4
CDR3 DNA: TGCAGCGTCGGGGACTTCCTAAATGAAAAACTGTTTTTT
CDR3 protein: CSVGDFLNEKLFF

clone size: NA
D gene: NA
V gene: TRBV2
J gene: TRBJ2-7
CDR3 DNA: TGTGCCAGCAGCGTCACTTCACGAGACGAGCAGTACTTC
CDR3 protein: CASSVTSRDEQYF

clone size: NA
D gene: NA
V gene: TRBV10-3
J gene: TRBJ1-5
CDR3 DNA: TGTGCCATCAGTGAGAGCCCAGGGAATCAGCCCCAGCATTTT
CDR3 protein: CAISESPGNQPQHF

clone size: NA
D gene: NA
V gene: TRBV19
J gene: TRBJ2-3
CDR3 DNA: TGTGCCAGTAGTATCGCGGAGCCCAGCACAGATACGCAGTATTTT
CDR3 protein: CASSIAEPSTDTQYF

clone size: NA
D gene: TRBD1
V gene: TRBV18
J gene: TRBJ1-5
CDR3 DNA: TGTGCCAGCTCATCAACGGGGGGACAGGGGGATCAGCCCCAGCATTTT
CDR3 protein: CASSSTGGQGDQPQHF

clone size: NA
D gene: NA
V gene: TRBV5-8
J gene: TRBJ2-7
CDR3 DNA: TGTGCCAGCAGCTTGTCATTTGCAGGGATCTACGAGCAGTACTTC
CDR3 protein: CASSLSFAGIYEQYF

clone size: NA
D gene: TRBD1
V gene: TRBV18
J gene: TRBJ1-6
CDR3 DNA: TGTGCCAGCTCACCGGAGCTCGGGCAGGGGGCCTATAATTCACCCCTCCACTTT
CDR3 protein: CASSPELGQGAYNSPLHF

clone size: NA
D gene: NA
V gene: TRBV28
J gene: TRBJ1-5
CDR3 DNA: TGTGCCAGCAGTTCCCTGCGGCAGGGGACGATTCAGCCCCAGCATTTT
CDR3 protein: CASSSLRQGTIQPQHF

clone size: NA
D gene: NA
V gene: TRBV6-4
J gene: TRBJ2-3
CDR3 DNA: TGTGCCAGCAGTGACTCGGCAGGGGGGCCGACAGATACGCAGTATTTT
CDR3 protein: CASSDSAGGPTDTQYF

clone size: NA
D gene: NA
V gene: TRBV6-6
J gene: TRBJ2-3
CDR3 DNA: TGTGCCAGCACCACACACCTTTCCACAGATACGCAGTATTTT
CDR3 protein: CASTTHLSTDTQYF

clone size: NA
D gene: TRBD2
V gene: TRBV19
J gene: TRBJ2-3
CDR3 DNA: TGTGCCAGTAGTATGGGGCGGGGGGGCATCGATACGCAGTATTTT
CDR3 protein: CASSMGRGGIDTQYF

clone size: NA
D gene: TRBD1
V gene: TRBV6-6
J gene: TRBJ1-2
CDR3 DNA: TGTGCCAGCAGAAGGGGGCAGGGCTATGGCTACACCTTC
CDR3 protein: CASRRGQGYGYTF

clone size: NA
D gene: TRBD1
V gene: TRBV6-5
J gene: TRBJ2-7
CDR3 DNA: TGTGCCAGCAGTTACCGACTCGGACAGGGGGGGGAGCAGTACTTC
CDR3 protein: CASSYRLGQGGEQYF

clone size: NA
D gene: TRBD1
V gene: TRBV27
J gene: TRBJ1-2
CDR3 DNA: TGTGCCAGCAGTTTCGGACAGGGGGCTGGCTACACCTTC
CDR3 protein: CASSFGQGAGYTF

clone size: NA
D gene: TRBD1
V gene: TRBV12-5
J gene: TRBJ1-2
CDR3 DNA: TGTGCTAGTGGTCACAGGGGGTCCTACTATGGCTACACCTTC
CDR3 protein: CASGHRGSYYGYTF

clone size: NA
D gene: TRBD1
V gene: TRBV7-9
J gene: TRBJ1-2
CDR3 DNA: TGTGCCAGCAGCAAGCTAATAAGGGGGCTCTATGGCTACACCTTC
CDR3 protein: CASSKLIRGLYGYTF

clone size: NA
D gene: NA
V gene: TRBV5-1
J gene: TRBJ1-2
CDR3 DNA: TGCGCCAGCAGCTTAATTGTCTTGGGCAGCCGTCCTGGATACTATGGCTACACCTTC
CDR3 protein: CASSLIVLGSRPGYYGYTF

clone size: NA
D gene: NA
V gene: TRBV27
J gene: TRBJ1-4
CDR3 DNA: TGTGCCAGCAGTTTTGTAGGAGCTAATGAAAAACTGTTTTTT
CDR3 protein: CASSFVGANEKLFF

clone size: NA
D gene: TRBD1
V gene: TRBV12-5
J gene: TRBJ1-5
CDR3 DNA: TGTGCTAGTGGTTTGGCTCCGGGACAGGGAGAGCAGCCCCAGCATTTT
CDR3 protein: CASGLAPGQGEQPQHF

clone size: NA
D gene: NA
V gene: TRBV27
J gene: TRBJ2-3
CDR3 DNA: TGTGCCAGCAGTTTATCGACTTATCTTGGAGGGGACCCTGGGGCAGATACGCAGTATTTT
CDR3 protein: CASSLSTYLGGDPGADTQYF

clone size: NA
D gene: TRBD1
V gene: TRBV5-6
J gene: TRBJ2-7
CDR3 DNA: TGTGCCAGCAGCTTTCGACAGGGGAATATCATCTACGAGCAGTACTTC
CDR3 protein: CASSFRQGNIIYEQYF

clone size: NA
D gene: NA
V gene: TRBV5-1
J gene: TRBJ1-1
CDR3 DNA: TGCGCCAGCAGCTTGGATGGGAGCGACACTGAAGCTTTCTTT
CDR3 protein: CASSLDGSDTEAFF

clone size: NA
D gene: TRBD1
V gene: TRBV6-1
J gene: TRBJ1-6
CDR3 DNA: TGTGCCAGCAGTGGGGGAGAGGGGGCTGGACAAAGGGGATACTTT
CDR3 protein: CASSGGEGAGQRGYF

clone size: NA
D gene: NA
V gene: TRBV5-1
J gene: TRBJ2-3
CDR3 DNA: TGCGCCAGCAGCATGCCCAGGGGCTGCGGAACAGATACGCAGTATTTT
CDR3 protein: CASSMPRGCGTDTQYF

clone size: NA
D gene: NA
V gene: TRBV4-3
J gene: TRBJ1-2
CDR3 DNA: TGCGCCAGCAGCCAATCCTTCCTTGGAGACTATGGCTACACCTTC
CDR3 protein: CASSQSFLGDYGYTF

clone size: NA
D gene: TRBD2
V gene: TRBV5-1
J gene: TRBJ2-5
CDR3 DNA: TGCGCCAGCAGCTTGATGGGGGGGCAAGAGACCCAGTACTTC
CDR3 protein: CASSLMGGQETQYF

clone size: NA
D gene: NA
V gene: TRBV9
J gene: TRBJ1-5
CDR3 DNA: TGTGCCAGCAGCGTGGGGGGGAGAGGTCAGCCCCAGCATTTT
CDR3 protein: CASSVGGRGQPQHF

clone size: NA
D gene: NA
V gene: TRBV23-1
J gene: TRBJ1-2
CDR3 DNA: TGCGCCAGCATTGGGACGGAGGGAATGTCTGGCTACACCTTC
CDR3 protein: CASIGTEGMSGYTF